A single sample gave rise to the 24 T cell receptor beta chains below, sequenced in a study of early T cells in non-severe SARS-CoV-2 infection. Via MiXCR, TCRdb re-called the 5' RACE reads, giving one row per CDR3 protein. The repertoire holds about 83,000 distinct CDR3 sequences, with roughly 13% as singletons. Sample: whole blood. These receptors all come from an adult who was a healthcare worker with PCR-confirmed SARS-CoV-2 infection or an uninfected control (not recorded which).

Remarks on this clonotype: This may come from a read error, since a much larger clone is one base off. The V and J genes are TRBV20-1 and TRBJ1-1; D is uncertain. The germline CDR1 and CDR2 sequences are DFQATT and SNEGSKA (reference sequence). There are 12 residues in the CDR3. Here the CDR3 reads CGARMALLEAFF. The CDR3 region has the DNA TGCGGTGCTAGAATGGCACTGCTTGAAGCTTTCTTT.

The V call is TRBV7-9, the J call TRBJ1-6; D possibly corresponds to TRBD1 (6 bases). The length of the CDR3 is 14 residues. Trimming took off 3 bases at V and 13 bases at J, with 16 bases between the two ends. Per germline, CDR1 SEHNR and CDR2 FQNEAQ (reference sequence). The CDR3 reads CASSFGGSQGPLHF. DNA for the CDR3: TGTGCCAGCAGCTTCGGGGGCAGCCAAGGGCCCCTCCACTTT.

This clonotype has ten or more counts. The rearrangement uses TRBV20-1 and TRBJ1-6; D not resolved. Germline V gene sequence: CDR1 DFQATT, CDR2 SNEGSKA (reference sequence). V gave up 4 bases and J gave up 0 bases, with 13 bases separating them. CDR3 length: 16 amino acids. The CDR3 sequence: CSATTAGSSYNSPLHF. The CDR3 DNA reads TGCAGTGCTACTACCGCCGGGAGCTCCTATAATTCACCCCTCCACTTT.

The chain carries TRBV18 and TRBJ2-7; possible D gene TRBD1, 6 bases. The V gene's germline CDR1 is KGHSH and CDR2 LQKENI. The germline V and J ends were trimmed by 1 base and 5 bases, with 15 bases remaining between them. This CDR3 contains 15 residues. The DNA for the CDR3 is TGTGCCAGCTCACCACTCCCAGGGGATAGCCACGAGCAGTACTTC. It specifies CASSPLPGDSHEQYF.

The sample holds a few counts of this clonotype. The genes are TRBV19 and TRBJ2-2; a weak D match, TRBD1 (5 bases). Deletions cut 2 bases from V and 7 bases from J, with 11 bases between. The CDR3 sequence is 14 residues long. CDR1 and CDR2 from the germline V gene are LNHDA and SQIVND (reference sequence). The CDR3 region is CASSITGTIGELFF. The CDR3 region has the DNA TGTGCCAGTAGTATAACAGGAACGATCGGGGAGCTGTTTTTT.

This clonotype appeared many times. The chain is built from TRBV6-6 and TRBJ1-1; 10 positions agree with TRBD1. Germline trimming cut 6 bases from V and 4 bases from J; bases unmatched to any gene: 5. The length of the CDR3 is 14 residues. CDR1 is MNHNY and CDR2 is SVGAGI in the germline V gene (reference sequence). The CDR3 loop is CASSRGQGFTEAFF. In nucleotides, the CDR3 is TGTGCCAGCAGCCGGGGACAGGGGTTCACTGAAGCTTTCTTT.

V gene TRBV7-2 combines with J gene TRBJ2-1; D is uncertain. The V end lost 8 bases, the J end lost 4 bases, and 6 bases lay between the germline ends. Germline CDR1 SGHTA, CDR2 FQGNSA. This CDR3 spans 11 amino acids. CDR3 nucleotide sequence: TGTGCCAGCGGCGATTACAATGAGCAGTTCTTC. Its translation is CASGDYNEQFF. Combining the CDR3 with reference TRBV7-2 and TRBJ2-1 gives the whole variable domain GAGVSQSPSNKVTEKGKDVELRCDPISGHTALYWYRQSLGQGLEFLIYFQGNSAPDKSGLPSDRFSAERTGGSVSTLTIQRTQQEDSAVYLCASGDYNEQFFGPGTRLTVL.

This chain uses TRBV2 with TRBJ1-2, with 7 nucleotides matching TRBD1. Germline values: CDR1 SNHLY, CDR2 FYNNEI. The CDR3 contains 14 residues. Trimming took 4 bases from V and 8 from J; bases not matched to a gene: 10. CDR3 nucleotides: TGTGCCAGCAGTGCCTCCACAGGGGTCGGAGGCTACACCTTC. Translated: CASSASTGVGGYTF. Drawing the rest from reference TRBV2 and TRBJ1-2, the complete variable domain is EPEVTQTPSHQVTQMGQEVILRCVPISNHLYFYWYRQILGQKVEFLVSFYNNEISEKSEIFDDQFSVERPDGSNFTLKIRSTKLEDSAMYFCASSASTGVGGYTFGSGTRLTVV.

This clonotype was seen only a few times. The V gene is TRBV7-3, the J gene TRBJ1-1; no clear D gene. The V and J ends lost 8 bases and 0 bases respectively, with 10 bases between them. Germline V CDR1 and CDR2: SGHTA, FQGTGA. The CDR3 has 13 residues. The CDR3 sequence is CASARVLNTEAFF. The CDR3 bases are TGTGCCAGCGCTCGGGTCCTGAACACTGAAGCTTTCTTT.

The CDR3 protein is CASSSSVATNYGYTF. The CDR3 bases are TGCGCCAGCAGCTCATCTGTGGCGACTAACTATGGCTACACCTTC. The chain combines TRBV5-1 with TRBJ1-2, with D uncertain. V lost 3 bases and J 0 bases, leaving 12 bases between the germline ends. CDR1 SGHRS and CDR2 YFSETQ come from the germline V gene. This CDR3 region has 15 residues.

This clonotype was recorded many times. The chain has TRBV20-1 and TRBJ1-1; D is unresolved. Trimming pared 0 bases from V and 5 bases from J, leaving 10 bases between. The length of the CDR3 is 13 residues. CDR1 and CDR2 (germline): DFQATT, SNEGSKA (reference sequence). CDR3 nucleotide sequence: TGCAGTGCTAGAGATCTCTGGCGGACTGAAGCTTTCTTT. It yields the protein CSARDLWRTEAFF.

This clonotype turned up a few times. This rearrangement joins TRBV29-1 to TRBJ2-1, with 9 positions matching TRBD2. The V segment lost 6 bases and the J segment 8 bases; nucleotides outside the gene matches: 11. The CDR3 has 14 amino acids. The germline V gene has CDR1 SQVTM and CDR2 ANQGSEA. The CDR3 region has the DNA TGCAGCGTCGTACCCCTAGCGGGGCTCCATGAGCAGTTCTTC. Its translation is CSVVPLAGLHEQFF.

This clonotype was seen a few times. The chain is built from TRBV7-8 and TRBJ2-1; D is uncertain. V lost 2 bases and J lost 7, with 15 bases in between. Germline V CDR1 and CDR2: SGHVS, FQNEAQ. CDR3 size: 15 residues. The CDR3 DNA reads TGTGCCAGCAGCTTACTCGTCCCGCGTCGGAATGAGCAGTTCTTC. It codes for CASSLLVPRRNEQFF. The whole variable domain, remainder taken from reference TRBV7-8 and TRBJ2-1, is GAGVSQSPRYKVAKRGQDVALRCDPISGHVSLFWYQQALGQGPEFLTYFQNEAQLDKSGLPSDRFFAERPEGSVSTLKIQRTQQEDSAVYLCASSLLVPRRNEQFFGPGTRLTVL.

The rearrangement links TRBV5-1 to TRBJ2-3; D is possibly TRBD2 (5 bases). The CDR3 spans 15 residues. Trimming removed 0 bases from V and 2 bases from J, with 10 bases in between. From germline, CDR1 is SGHRS and CDR2 YFSETQ. The CDR3: CASSLVRGDTDTQYF. The DNA for the CDR3 is TGCGCCAGCAGCTTGGTCCGGGGAGACACAGATACGCAGTATTTT.

V and J are TRBV15 and TRBJ2-1; D ambiguous. Germline V gene sequence: CDR1 LNHNV, CDR2 YYDKDF (reference sequence). V was shortened by 6 bases and J by 2 bases, with 14 bases between the two germline ends. This CDR3 is 15 amino acids long. CDR3 sequence reads: CATSWEPPPYNEQFF. In nucleotides, the CDR3 is TGTGCCACCAGTTGGGAACCTCCCCCCTACAATGAGCAGTTCTTC. The entire variable domain, with the rest obtained from reference TRBV15 and TRBJ2-1, is as follows: DAMVIQNPRYQVTQFGKPVTLSCSQTLNHNVMYWYQQKSSQAPKLLFHYYDKDFNNEADTPDNFQSRRPNTSFCFLDIRSPGLGDTAMYLCATSWEPPPYNEQFFGPGTRLTVL.

In this sample, this clonotype turned up many times. The V gene is TRBV14, the J gene TRBJ1-5; D uncertain. The CDR3 contains 16 residues. CDR1 is SGHDN and CDR2 is FVKESK in the germline V gene. Trimming stripped 0 bases from V and 1 base from J, with 10 bases between. CDR3: CASSQERRQSNQPQHF. The CDR3 DNA reads as TGTGCCAGCAGCCAAGAGAGGCGGCAAAGCAATCAGCCCCAGCATTTT.

The table lists this clonotype with many counts. J is TRBJ1-1 and V is TRBV7-3; TRBD1 is a possible D gene (5 bases). Germline CDR1 and CDR2: SGHTA and FQGTGA. The CDR3 contains 17 residues. The V gene lost 6 bases and the J gene lost 1 base, with 21 bases spanning the gap. In nucleotides, the CDR3 is TGTGCCAGCAGTCCCCTGGGGGGGAACTTCCCGAACACTGAAGCTTTCTTT. It encodes CASSPLGGNFPNTEAFF.

The gene calls are TRBV5-1 and TRBJ2-3; no clear D. The V gene lost 4 bases and the J gene lost 2 bases, with 17 bases spanning the gap. From germline, CDR1 is SGHRS and CDR2 YFSETQ. The CDR3 length is 16 residues. DNA for the CDR3: TGCGCCAGCAGCCTCGGATCTCCGGTTTCCACAGATACGCAGTATTTT. It specifies CASSLGSPVSTDTQYF.

This clonotype showed up many times. This rearrangement joins TRBV2 to TRBJ1-1; D is unclear. Germline V lookup: CDR1 SNHLY, CDR2 FYNNEI. The V end lost 6 bases, the J end lost 1 base, and 9 bases lay between the germline ends. The CDR3 contains 13 residues. This CDR3 is CASRVRRNTEAFF. CDR3 DNA sequence: TGTGCCAGCAGGGTCCGTCGGAACACTGAAGCTTTCTTT.

This clonotype has only a few counts. V and J are TRBV29-1 and TRBJ2-4, with D perhaps matching TRBD1 (6 bases). Germline V CDR1 and CDR2: SQVTM, ANQGSEA. Trimming stripped 1 base from V and 0 bases from J, with 10 bases between. CDR3 length: 15 amino acids. The DNA of the CDR3 is TGCAGCGTTGAAGGGGGACACTTAGCCAAAAACATTCAGTACTTC. Protein product: CSVEGGHLAKNIQYF.

This clonotype was recorded a few times. This sequence joins TRBV7-9 and TRBJ2-3; 8 bases line up with TRBD1. V dropped 5 bases and J dropped 0; count of bases not matched to a gene: 4. There are 15 residues in the CDR3. CDR1 is SEHNR and CDR2 is FQNEAQ in the germline V gene (reference sequence). The CDR3 sequence: CASSLTGASTDTQYF. CDR3 in DNA: TGTGCCAGCAGCCTGACAGGGGCTAGCACAGATACGCAGTATTTT.

The chain joins TRBV2 to TRBJ2-3; D gene uncertain. CDR1 and CDR2 from the germline V gene are SNHLY and FYNNEI. With 7 bases removed from V and 6 bases from J, the gap between germline ends came to 11 bases. The CDR3 runs 12 residues. The CDR3 here is CASIKGMDTQYF. DNA for the CDR3: TGTGCCAGCATAAAGGGAATGGATACGCAGTATTTT.

This clonotype was seen many times. The chain links TRBV7-6 to TRBJ1-5; D not certain. Germline loops: CDR1 SGHVS, CDR2 FNYEAQ. V was trimmed by 1 base and J by 8 bases, leaving 9 bases between them. CDR3 length equals 13 residues. As DNA, the CDR3 is TGTGCCAGCAGCTTAGTACCCGATAAGCCCCAGCATTTT. Protein sequence: CASSLVPDKPQHF.

This clonotype was recorded at least ten times. The chain has TRBV2 and TRBJ1-6; D is ambiguous. CDR1 SNHLY and CDR2 FYNNEI come from the germline V gene. V lost 7 bases and J lost 0, with 4 bases in between. The CDR3 has 13 amino acids. The CDR3 protein is CASISSYNSPLHF. In DNA form, the CDR3 reads TGTGCCAGCATTAGCTCCTATAATTCACCCCTCCACTTT.